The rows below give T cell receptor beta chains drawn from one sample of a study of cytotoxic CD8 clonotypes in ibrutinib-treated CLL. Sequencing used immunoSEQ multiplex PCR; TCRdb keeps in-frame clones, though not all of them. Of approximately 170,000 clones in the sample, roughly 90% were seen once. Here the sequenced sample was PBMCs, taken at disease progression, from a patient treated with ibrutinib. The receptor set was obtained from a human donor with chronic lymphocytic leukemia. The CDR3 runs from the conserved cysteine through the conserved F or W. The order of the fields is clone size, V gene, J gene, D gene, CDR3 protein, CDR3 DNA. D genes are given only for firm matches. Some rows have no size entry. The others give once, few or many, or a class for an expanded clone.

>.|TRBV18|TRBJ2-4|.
CASSPEDSSKNIQYF
TGTGCCAGCTCACCTGAAGACAGCTCCAAAAACATTCAGTACTTC
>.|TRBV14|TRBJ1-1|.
CASSQDIREVNTEAFF
TGTGCCAGCAGCCAAGATATCCGGGAGGTGAACACTGAAGCTTTCTTT
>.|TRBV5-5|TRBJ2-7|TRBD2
CASSFSGSTYEQYF
TGTGCCAGCAGCTTCAGCGGGAGCACCTACGAGCAGTACTTC
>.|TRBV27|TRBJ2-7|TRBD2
CASRGEGRRGYEQYF
TGTGCCAGCCGTGGGGAGGGAAGACGCGGATACGAGCAGTACTTC
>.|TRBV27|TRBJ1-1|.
CASSFVEGTEAFF
TGTGCCAGCAGTTTCGTGGAGGGGACTGAAGCTTTCTTT
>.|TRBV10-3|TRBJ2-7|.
CAISEVARFTYEQYF
TGTGCCATCAGTGAAGTTGCCAGGTTTACCTACGAGCAGTACTTC
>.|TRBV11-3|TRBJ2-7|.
CASSLVRFRYF
TGTGCCAGCAGCTTAGTGCGTTTCAGGTACTTC
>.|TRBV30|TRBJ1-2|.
CAWSGGVRGYTF
TGTGCCTGGAGTGGGGGAGTGCGAGGCTACACCTTC
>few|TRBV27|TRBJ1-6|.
CASSLDPTGRTYNSPLHF
TGTGCCAGCAGTTTAGACCCCACAGGGCGGACTTATAATTCACCCCTCCACTTT
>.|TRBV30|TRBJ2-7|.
CAWSVWGRYEQYF
TGTGCCTGGAGTGTTTGGGGCCGCTACGAGCAGTACTTC
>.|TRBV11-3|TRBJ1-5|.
CASSLGGQGVEPQHF
TGTGCCAGCAGCTTAGGGGGGCAGGGAGTAGAGCCCCAGCATTTT
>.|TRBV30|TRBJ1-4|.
CAWTSVHVNEKLFF
TGTGCCTGGACATCCGTACATGTTAATGAAAAACTGTTTTTT
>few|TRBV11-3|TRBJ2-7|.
CASRFARENSYEQYF
TGTGCCAGCAGGTTCGCCAGGGAAAACTCCTACGAGCAGTACTTC
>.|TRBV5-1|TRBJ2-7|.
CASSQEVQGTAFYEQYF
TGCGCCAGCAGTCAAGAGGTTCAGGGGACCGCGTTCTACGAGCAGTACTTC
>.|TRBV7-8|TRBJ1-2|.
CASSPGQTNYGYTF
TGTGCCAGCAGCCCAGGACAGACTAACTATGGCTACACCTTC
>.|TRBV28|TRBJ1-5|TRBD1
CASSFLGQGSNQPQHF
TGTGCCAGCAGTTTTCTCGGACAGGGGAGCAATCAGCCCCAGCATTTT
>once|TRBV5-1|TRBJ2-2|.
CASSPQGNGGELFF
TGCGCCAGCAGCCCCCAGGGCAATGGGGGGGAGCTGTTTTTT
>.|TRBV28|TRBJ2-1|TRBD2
CASSLRGRAPYNEQFF
TGTGCCAGCAGTTTACGCGGGAGGGCCCCCTACAATGAGCAGTTCTTC
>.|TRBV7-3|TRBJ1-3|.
CASSPQVAGNTIYF
TGTGCCAGCAGCCCGCAGGTCGCGGGAAACACCATATATTTT
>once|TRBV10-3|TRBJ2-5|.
CAISESGGETQYF
TGTGCCATCAGTGAATCTGGAGGAGAGACCCAGTACTTC
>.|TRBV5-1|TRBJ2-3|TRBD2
CASSPSGTSTDTQYF
TGCGCCAGCAGCCCTAGCGGAACTAGCACAGATACGCAGTATTTT
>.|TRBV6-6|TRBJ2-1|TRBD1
CASSPGTGPYNEQFF
TGTGCCAGCAGCCCCGGGACAGGGCCCTACAATGAGCAGTTCTTC
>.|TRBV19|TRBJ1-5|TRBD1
CASSGAGTGYDQPQHF
TGTGCCAGTAGTGGGGCCGGGACAGGGTACGATCAGCCCCAGCATTTT
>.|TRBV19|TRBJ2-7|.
CASSTSGTEQYF
TGTGCCAGTAGTACCTCCGGGACGGAACAGTACTTC
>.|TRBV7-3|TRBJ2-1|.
CASSSKPSSYNEQFF
TGTGCCAGCAGTTCTAAACCGAGCTCCTACAATGAGCAGTTCTTC